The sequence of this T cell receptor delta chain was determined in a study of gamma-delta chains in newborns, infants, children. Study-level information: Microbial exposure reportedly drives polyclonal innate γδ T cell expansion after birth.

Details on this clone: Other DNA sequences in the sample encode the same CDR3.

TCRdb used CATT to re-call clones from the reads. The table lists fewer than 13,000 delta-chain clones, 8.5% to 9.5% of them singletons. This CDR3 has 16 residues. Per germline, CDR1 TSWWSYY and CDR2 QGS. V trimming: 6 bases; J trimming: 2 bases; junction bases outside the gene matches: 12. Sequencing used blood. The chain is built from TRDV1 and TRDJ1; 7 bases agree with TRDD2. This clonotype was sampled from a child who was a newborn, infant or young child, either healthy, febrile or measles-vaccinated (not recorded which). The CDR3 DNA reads TGTGCTCTTGGAGACGATTCTTCCTATCGGACCGATAAACTCATCTTT. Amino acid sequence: CALGDDSSYRTDKLIF.